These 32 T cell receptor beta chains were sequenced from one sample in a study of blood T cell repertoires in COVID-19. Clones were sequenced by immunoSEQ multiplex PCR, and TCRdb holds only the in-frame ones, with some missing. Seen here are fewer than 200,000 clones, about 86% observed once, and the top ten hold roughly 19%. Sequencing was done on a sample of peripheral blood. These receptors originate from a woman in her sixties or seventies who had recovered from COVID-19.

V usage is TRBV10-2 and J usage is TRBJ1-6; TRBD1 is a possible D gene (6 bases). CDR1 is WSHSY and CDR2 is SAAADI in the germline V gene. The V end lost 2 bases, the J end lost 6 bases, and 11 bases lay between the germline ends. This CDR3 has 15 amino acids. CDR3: CASSEGGRGNSPLHF. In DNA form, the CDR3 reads TGCGCCAGCAGTGAGGGGGGCAGGGGTAATTCACCCCTCCACTTT.

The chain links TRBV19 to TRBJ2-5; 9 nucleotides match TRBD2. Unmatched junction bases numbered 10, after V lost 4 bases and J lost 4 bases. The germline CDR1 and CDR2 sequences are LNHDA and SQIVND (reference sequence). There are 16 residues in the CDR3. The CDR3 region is CASSTGLAREGETQYF. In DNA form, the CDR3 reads TGTGCCAGTAGTACAGGACTAGCGAGGGAGGGAGAGACCCAGTACTTC.

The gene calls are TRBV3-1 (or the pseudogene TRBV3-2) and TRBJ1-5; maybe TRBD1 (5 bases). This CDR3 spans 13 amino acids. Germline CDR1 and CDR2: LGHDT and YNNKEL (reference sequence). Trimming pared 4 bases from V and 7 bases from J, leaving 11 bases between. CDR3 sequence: CASSPTVRQPQHF. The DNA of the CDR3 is TGTGCCAGCAGCCCGACAGTCAGGCAGCCCCAGCATTTT.

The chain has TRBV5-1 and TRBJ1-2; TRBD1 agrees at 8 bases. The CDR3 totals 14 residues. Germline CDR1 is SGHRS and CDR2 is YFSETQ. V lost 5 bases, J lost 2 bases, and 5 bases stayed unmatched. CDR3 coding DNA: TGCGCCAGCAGGCTGGGACAGGCAAACTATGGCTACACCTTC. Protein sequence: CASRLGQANYGYTF.

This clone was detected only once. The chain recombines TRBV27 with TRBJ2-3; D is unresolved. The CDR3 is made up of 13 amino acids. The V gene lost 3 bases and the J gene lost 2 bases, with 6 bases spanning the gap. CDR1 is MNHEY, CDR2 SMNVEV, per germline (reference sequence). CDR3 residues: CASSFRITDTQYF. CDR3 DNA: TGTGCCAGCAGTTTCAGGATCACAGATACGCAGTATTTT.

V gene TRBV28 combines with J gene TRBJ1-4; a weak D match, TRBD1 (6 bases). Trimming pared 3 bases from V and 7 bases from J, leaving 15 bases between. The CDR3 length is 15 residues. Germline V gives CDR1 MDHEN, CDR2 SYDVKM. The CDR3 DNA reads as TGTGCCAGCAGTTTGGGGGGGCAGGCAGGTGAAAAACTGTTTTTT. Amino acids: CASSLGGQAGEKLFF.

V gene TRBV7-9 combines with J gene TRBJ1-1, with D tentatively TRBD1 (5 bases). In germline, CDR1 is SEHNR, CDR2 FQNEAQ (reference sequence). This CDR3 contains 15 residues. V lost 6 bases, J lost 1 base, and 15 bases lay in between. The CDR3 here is CASSRTDTGNTEAFF. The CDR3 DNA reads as TGTGCCAGCAGTCGAACCGATACAGGGAACACTGAAGCTTTCTTT.

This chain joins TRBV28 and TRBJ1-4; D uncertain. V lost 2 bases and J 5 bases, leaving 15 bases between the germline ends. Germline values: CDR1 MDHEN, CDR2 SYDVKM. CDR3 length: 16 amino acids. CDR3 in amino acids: CASSLKVSEQNEKLFF. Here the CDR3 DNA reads TGTGCCAGCAGTTTAAAGGTTTCGGAGCAAAATGAAAAACTGTTTTTT.

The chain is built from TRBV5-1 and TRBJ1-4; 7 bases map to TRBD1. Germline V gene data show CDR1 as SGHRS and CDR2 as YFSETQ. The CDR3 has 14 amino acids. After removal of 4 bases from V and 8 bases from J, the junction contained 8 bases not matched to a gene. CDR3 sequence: CASSPGTAGEKLFF. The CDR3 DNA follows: TGCGCCAGCAGCCCCGGGACAGCTGGCGAAAAACTGTTTTTT.

Here the CDR3 DNA reads TGTGCCAGCAGCCGCCGGGGGGAGGCTTCACCCCTCCACTTT. Translated, it gives CASSRRGEASPLHF. The chain has TRBV5-6 and TRBJ1-6, with D possibly TRBD1 on 5 matching bases. V was cut by 4 bases and J by 9 bases, with 14 bases left in between. The CDR3 extends over 14 amino acids. Germline lookup yields CDR1 SGHDT and CDR2 YYEEEE.

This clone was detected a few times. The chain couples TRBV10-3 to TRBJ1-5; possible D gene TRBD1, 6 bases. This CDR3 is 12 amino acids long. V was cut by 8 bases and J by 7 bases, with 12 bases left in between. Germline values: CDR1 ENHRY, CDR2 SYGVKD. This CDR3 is CAISAGGQPQHF. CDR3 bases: TGTGCCATCTCCGCGGGGGGCCAGCCCCAGCATTTT.

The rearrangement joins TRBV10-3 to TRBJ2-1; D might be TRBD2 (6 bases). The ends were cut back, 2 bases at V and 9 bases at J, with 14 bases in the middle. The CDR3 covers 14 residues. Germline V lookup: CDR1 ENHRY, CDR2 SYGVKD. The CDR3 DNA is TGTGCCATCAGTGAGCGGACTAAGGAGGGTGAGCAGTTCTTC. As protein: CAISERTKEGEQFF.

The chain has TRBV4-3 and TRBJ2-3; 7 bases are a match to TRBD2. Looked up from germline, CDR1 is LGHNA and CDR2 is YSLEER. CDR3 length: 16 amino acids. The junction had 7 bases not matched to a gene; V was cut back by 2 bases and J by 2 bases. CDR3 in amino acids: CASSQPLGTTTDTQYF. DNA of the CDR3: TGCGCCAGCAGCCAACCCCTCGGGACTACCACAGATACGCAGTATTTT.

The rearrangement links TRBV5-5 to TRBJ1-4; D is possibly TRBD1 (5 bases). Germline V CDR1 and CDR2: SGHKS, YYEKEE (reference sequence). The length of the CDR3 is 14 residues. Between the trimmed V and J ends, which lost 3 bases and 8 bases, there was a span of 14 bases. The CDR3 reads CASSWGTAPEKLFF. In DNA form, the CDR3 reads TGTGCCAGCAGCTGGGGGACTGCTCCCGAAAAACTGTTTTTT.

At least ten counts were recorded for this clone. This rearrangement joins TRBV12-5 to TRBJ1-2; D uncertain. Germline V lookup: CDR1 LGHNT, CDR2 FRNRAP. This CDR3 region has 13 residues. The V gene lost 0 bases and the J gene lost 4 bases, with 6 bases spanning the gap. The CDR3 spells CASGLVTVYGYTF. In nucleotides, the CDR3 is TGTGCTAGTGGTTTGGTCACAGTCTATGGCTACACCTTC. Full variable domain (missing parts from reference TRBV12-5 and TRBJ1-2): DARVTQTPRHKVTEMGQEVTMRCQPILGHNTVFWYRQTMMQGLELLAYFRNRAPLDDSGMPKDRFSAEMPDATLATLKIQPSEPRDSAVYFCASGLVTVYGYTFGSGTRLTVV.

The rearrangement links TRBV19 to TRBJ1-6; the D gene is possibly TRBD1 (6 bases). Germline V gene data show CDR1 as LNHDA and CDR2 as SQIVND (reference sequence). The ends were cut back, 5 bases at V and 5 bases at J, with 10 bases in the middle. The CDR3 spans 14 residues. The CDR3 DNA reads TGTGCCAGTAGTCGGCCAGGGGATAATTCACCCCTCCACTTT. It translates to CASSRPGDNSPLHF.

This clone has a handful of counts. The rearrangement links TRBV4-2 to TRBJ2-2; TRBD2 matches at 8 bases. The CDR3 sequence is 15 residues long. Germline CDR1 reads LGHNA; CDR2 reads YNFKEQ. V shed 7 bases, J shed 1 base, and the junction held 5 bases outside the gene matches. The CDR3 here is CASNPGGRNTGELFF. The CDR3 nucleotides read TGTGCCAGCAACCCGGGGGGGCGGAACACCGGGGAGCTGTTTTTT.

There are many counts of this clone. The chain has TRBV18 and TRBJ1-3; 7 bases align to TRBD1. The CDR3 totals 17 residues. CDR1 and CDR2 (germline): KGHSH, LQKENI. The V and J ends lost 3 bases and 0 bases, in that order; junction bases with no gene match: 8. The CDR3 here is CASSPPGQAGSGNTIYF. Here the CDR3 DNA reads TGTGCCAGCTCACCCCCCGGACAGGCCGGCTCTGGAAACACCATATATTTT.

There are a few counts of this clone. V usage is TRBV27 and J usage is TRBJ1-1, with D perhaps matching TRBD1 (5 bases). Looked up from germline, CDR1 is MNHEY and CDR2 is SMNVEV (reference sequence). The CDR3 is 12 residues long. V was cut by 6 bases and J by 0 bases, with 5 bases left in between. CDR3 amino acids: CASRDMNTEAFF. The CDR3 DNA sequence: TGTGCCAGCAGGGACATGAACACTGAAGCTTTCTTT.

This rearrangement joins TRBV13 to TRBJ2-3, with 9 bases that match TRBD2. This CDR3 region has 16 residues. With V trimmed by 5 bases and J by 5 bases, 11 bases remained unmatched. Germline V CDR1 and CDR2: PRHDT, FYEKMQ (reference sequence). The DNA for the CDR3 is TGTGCCAGCAGCCCCCCCTGGGCTAGCGGGGAAGATACGCAGTATTTT. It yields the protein CASSPPWASGEDTQYF.

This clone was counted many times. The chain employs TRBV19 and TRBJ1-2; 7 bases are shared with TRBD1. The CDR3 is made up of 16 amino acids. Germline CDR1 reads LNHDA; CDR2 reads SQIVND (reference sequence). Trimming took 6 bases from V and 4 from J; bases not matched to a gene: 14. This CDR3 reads CASSQVHEGAGYGYTF. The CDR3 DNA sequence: TGTGCCAGTAGCCAAGTCCATGAGGGGGCGGGCTATGGCTACACCTTC. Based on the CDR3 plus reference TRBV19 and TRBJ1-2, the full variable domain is DGGITQSPKYLFRKEGQNVTLSCEQNLNHDAMYWYRQDPGQGLRLIYYSQIVNDFQKGDIAEGYSVSREKKESFPLTVTSAQKNPTAFYLCASSQVHEGAGYGYTFGSGTRLTVV.

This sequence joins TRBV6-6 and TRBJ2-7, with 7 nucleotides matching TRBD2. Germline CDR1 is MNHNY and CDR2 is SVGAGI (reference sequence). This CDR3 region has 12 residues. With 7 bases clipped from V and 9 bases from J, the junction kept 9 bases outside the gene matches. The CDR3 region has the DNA TGTGCCAGCAACCCGGGGGGTACGACGCAGTACTTC. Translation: CASNPGGTTQYF.

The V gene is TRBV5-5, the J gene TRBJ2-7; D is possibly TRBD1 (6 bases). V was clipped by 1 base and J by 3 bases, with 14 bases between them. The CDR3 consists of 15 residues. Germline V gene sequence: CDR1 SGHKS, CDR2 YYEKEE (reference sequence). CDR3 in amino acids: CASSLRRQGNYEQYF. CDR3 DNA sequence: TGTGCCAGCAGCTTGCGTAGGCAGGGGAACTACGAGCAGTACTTC.

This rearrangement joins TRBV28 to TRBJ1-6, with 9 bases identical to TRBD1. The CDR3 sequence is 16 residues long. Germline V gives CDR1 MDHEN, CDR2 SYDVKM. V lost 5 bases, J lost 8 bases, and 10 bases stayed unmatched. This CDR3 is CASSPPQGALDSPLHF. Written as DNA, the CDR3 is TGTGCCAGCAGTCCGCCACAGGGGGCTTTGGATTCACCCCTCCACTTT.

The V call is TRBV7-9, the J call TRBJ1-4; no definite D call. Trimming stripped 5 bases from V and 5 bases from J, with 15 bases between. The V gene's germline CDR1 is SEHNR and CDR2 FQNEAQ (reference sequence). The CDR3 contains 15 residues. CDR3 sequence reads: CASSPVEGGNEKLFF. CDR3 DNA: TGTGCCAGCAGCCCCGTGGAGGGCGGGAATGAAAAACTGTTTTTT.

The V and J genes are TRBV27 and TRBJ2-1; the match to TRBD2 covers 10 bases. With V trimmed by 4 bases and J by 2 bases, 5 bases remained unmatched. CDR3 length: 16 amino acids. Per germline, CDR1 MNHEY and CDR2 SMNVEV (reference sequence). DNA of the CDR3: TGTGCCAGCAGTTCTCTAGCGGGAGTGACCTACAATGAGCAGTTCTTC. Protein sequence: CASSSLAGVTYNEQFF.

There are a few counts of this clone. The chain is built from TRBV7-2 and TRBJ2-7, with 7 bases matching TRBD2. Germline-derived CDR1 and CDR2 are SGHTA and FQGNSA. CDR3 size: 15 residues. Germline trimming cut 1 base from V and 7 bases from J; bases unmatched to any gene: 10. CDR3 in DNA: TGTGCCAGCAGCTTAGGAACGGGGGGTCTTGGGGAGCAGTACTTC. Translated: CASSLGTGGLGEQYF.

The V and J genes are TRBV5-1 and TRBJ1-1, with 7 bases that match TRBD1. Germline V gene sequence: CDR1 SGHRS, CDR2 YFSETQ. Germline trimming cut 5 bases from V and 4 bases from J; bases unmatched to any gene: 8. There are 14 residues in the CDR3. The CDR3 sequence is CASSSTTGITEAFF. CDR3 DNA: TGCGCCAGCAGTTCAACGACAGGGATCACTGAAGCTTTCTTT.

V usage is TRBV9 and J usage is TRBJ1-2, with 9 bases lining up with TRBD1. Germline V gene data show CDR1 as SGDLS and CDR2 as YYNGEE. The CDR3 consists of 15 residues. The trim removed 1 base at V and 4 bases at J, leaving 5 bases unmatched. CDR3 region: CASSVQDRGIYGYTF. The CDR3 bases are TGTGCCAGCAGCGTACAAGACAGGGGGATCTATGGCTACACCTTC. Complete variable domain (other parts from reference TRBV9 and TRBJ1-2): DSGVTQTPKHLITATGQRVTLRCSPRSGDLSVYWYQQSLDQGLQFLIQYYNGEERAKGNILERFSAQQFPDLHSELNLSSLELGDSALYFCASSVQDRGIYGYTFGSGTRLTVV.

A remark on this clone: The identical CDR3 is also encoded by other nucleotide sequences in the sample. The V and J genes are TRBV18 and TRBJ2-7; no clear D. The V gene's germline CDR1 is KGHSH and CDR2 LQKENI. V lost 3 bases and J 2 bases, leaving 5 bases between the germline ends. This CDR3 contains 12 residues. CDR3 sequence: CASSPQTYEQYF. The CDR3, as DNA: TGTGCCAGCTCACCCCAAACCTACGAGCAGTACTTC.

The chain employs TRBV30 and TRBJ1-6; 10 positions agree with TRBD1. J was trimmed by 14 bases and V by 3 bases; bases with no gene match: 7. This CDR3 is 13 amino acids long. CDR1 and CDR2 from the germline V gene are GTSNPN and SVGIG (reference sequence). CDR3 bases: TGTGCCTGGAGGGACAGGGGGTGGGAGGCCCTCCACTTT. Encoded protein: CAWRDRGWEALHF.

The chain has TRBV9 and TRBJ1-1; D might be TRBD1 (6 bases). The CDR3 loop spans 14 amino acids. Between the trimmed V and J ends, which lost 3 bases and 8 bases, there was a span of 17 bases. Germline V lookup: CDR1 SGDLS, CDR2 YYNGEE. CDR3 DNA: TGTGCCAGCAGCGCCCGACAGGCGGGGGCAGAAGCTTTCTTT. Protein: CASSARQAGAEAFF.